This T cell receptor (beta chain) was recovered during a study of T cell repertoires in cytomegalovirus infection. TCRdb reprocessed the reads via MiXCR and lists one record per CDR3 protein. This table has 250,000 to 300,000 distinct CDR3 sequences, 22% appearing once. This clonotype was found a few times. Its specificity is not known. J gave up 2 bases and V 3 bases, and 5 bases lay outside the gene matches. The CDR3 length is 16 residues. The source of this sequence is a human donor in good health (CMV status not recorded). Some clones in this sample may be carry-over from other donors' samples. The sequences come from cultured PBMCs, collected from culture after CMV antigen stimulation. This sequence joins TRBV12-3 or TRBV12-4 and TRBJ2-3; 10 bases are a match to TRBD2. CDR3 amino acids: CASSLKTSGPTDTQYF. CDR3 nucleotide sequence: TGTGCCAGCAGTTTGAAGACTAGCGGGCCCACAGATACGCAGTATTTT.